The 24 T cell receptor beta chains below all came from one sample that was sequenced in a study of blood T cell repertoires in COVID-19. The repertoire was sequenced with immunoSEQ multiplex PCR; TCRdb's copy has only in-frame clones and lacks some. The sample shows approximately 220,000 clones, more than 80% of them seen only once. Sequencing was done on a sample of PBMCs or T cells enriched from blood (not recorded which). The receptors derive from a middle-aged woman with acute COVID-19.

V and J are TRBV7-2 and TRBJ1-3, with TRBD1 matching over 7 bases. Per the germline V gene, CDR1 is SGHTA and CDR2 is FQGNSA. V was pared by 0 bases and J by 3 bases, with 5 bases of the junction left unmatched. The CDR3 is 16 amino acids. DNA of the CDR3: TGTGCCAGCAGCTTAGCAGCAGGGGGAGTTGGAAACACCATATATTTT. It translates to CASSLAAGGVGNTIYF.

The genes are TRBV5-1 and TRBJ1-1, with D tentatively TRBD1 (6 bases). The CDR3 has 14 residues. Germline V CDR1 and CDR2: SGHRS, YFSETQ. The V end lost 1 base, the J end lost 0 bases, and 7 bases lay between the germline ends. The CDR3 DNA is TGCGCCAGCAGCTTGCAGGGGATGAACACTGAAGCTTTCTTT. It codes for CASSLQGMNTEAFF.

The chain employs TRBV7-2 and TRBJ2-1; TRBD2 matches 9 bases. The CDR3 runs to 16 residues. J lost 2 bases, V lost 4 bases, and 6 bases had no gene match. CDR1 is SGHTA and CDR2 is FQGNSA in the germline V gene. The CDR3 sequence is CASSSSSGATYNEQFF. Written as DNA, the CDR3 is TGTGCCAGCAGCTCATCTAGCGGGGCTACCTACAATGAGCAGTTCTTC.

The CDR3 DNA follows: TGTGCCAGCAGCTTAGTGGCATATGGCTACACCTTC. The encoded protein is CASSLVAYGYTF. The genes are TRBV7-2 and TRBJ1-2; the D is unclear. With 1 base removed from V and 5 bases from J, the gap between germline ends came to 5 bases. In germline, CDR1 is SGHTA, CDR2 FQGNSA. This CDR3 has 12 amino acids.

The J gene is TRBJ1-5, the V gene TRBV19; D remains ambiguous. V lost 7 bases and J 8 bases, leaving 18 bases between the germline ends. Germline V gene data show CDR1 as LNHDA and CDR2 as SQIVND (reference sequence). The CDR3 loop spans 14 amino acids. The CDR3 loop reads CASKESAAWEPQHF. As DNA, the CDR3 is TGTGCCAGTAAGGAGAGTGCAGCATGGGAGCCCCAGCATTTT.

The CDR3 region is CSVKQGYRYGYTF. CDR3 coding DNA: TGCAGCGTTAAACAGGGGTACCGGTATGGCTACACCTTC. This chain connects TRBV29-1 to TRBJ1-2; 7 bases are shared with TRBD1. Germline CDR1 is SQVTM and CDR2 is ANQGSEA. The CDR3 loop spans 13 amino acids. After removal of 5 bases from V and 5 bases from J, the junction contained 8 bases not matched to a gene.

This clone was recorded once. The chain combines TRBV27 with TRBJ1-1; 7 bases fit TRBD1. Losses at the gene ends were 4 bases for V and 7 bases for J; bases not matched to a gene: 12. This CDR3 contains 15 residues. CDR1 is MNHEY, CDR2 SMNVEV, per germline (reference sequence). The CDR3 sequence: CASSSSTDRDSEAFF. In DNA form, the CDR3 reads TGTGCCAGCAGTTCATCCACCGACAGGGATAGTGAAGCTTTCTTT.

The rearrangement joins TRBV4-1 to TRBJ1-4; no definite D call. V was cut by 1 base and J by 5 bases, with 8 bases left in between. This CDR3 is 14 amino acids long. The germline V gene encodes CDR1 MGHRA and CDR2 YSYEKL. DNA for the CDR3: TGCGCCAGCAGCCAAGCCGGGAGGAATGAAAAACTGTTTTTT. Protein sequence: CASSQAGRNEKLFF.

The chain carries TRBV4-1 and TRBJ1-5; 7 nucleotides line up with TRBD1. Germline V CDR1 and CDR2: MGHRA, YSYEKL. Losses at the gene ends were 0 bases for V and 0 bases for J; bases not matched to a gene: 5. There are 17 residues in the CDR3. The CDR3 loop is CASSQDPQGDSNQPQHF. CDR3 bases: TGCGCCAGCAGCCAAGATCCTCAGGGGGATAGCAATCAGCCCCAGCATTTT.

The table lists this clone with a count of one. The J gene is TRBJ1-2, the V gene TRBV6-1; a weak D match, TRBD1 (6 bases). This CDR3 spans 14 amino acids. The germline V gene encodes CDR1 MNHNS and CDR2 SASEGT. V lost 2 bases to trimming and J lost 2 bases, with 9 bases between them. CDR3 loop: CASSERGQNYGYTF. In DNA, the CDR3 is TGTGCCAGCAGTGAAAGGGGACAAAACTATGGCTACACCTTC.

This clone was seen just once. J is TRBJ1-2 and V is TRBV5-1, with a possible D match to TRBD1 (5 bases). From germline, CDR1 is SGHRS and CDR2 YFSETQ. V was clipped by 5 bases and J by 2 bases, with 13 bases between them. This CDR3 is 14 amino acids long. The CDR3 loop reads CASSYAGSNYGYTF. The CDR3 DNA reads TGCGCCAGCAGTTATGCAGGGTCGAACTATGGCTACACCTTC.

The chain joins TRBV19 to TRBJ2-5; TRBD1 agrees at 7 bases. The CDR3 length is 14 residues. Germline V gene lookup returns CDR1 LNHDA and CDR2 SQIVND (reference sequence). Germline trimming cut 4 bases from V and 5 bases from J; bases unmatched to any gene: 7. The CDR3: CASSSRQGVETQYF. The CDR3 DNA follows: TGTGCCAGTAGTAGTCGACAGGGAGTGGAGACCCAGTACTTC.

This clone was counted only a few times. CDR3 loop: CASRQMAGGYNEQFF. DNA for the CDR3: TGTGCCAGCAGACAAATGGCGGGGGGGTACAATGAGCAGTTCTTC. The chain employs TRBV6-4 and TRBJ2-1, with 9 bases that match TRBD2. With 6 bases clipped from V and 4 bases from J, the junction kept 7 bases outside the gene matches. The length of the CDR3 is 15 residues. Germline-derived CDR1 and CDR2 are MRHNA and SNTAGT.

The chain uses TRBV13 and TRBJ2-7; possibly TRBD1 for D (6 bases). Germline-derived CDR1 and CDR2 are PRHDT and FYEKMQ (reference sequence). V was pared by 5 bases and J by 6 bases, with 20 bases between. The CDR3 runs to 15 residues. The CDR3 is CASSGLRDTVPEQYF. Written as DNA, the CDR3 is TGTGCCAGCAGCGGTTTAAGGGACACTGTACCCGAGCAGTACTTC. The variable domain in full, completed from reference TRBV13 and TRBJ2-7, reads AAGVIQSPRHLIKEKRETATLKCYPIPRHDTVYWYQQGPGQDPQFLISFYEKMQSDKGSIPDRFSAQQFSDYHSELNMSSLELGDSALYFCASSGLRDTVPEQYFGPGTRLTVT.

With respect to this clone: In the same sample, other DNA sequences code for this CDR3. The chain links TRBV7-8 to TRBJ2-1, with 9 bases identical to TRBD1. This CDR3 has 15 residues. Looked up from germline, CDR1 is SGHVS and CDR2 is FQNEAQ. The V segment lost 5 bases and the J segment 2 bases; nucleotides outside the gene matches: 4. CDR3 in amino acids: CASSPDRGPYNEQFF. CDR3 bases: TGTGCCAGCAGCCCGGACAGGGGTCCCTACAATGAGCAGTTCTTC.

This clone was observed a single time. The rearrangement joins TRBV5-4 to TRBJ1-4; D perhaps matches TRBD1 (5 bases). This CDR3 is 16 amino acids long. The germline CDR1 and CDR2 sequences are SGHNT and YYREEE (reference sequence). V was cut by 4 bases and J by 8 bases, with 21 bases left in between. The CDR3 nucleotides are TGTGCCAGCAGCCCGGGGGTCGGCGGGGTAAAGGAAAAACTGTTTTTT. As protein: CASSPGVGGVKEKLFF. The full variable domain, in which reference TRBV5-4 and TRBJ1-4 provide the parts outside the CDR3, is ETGVTQSPTHLIKTRGQQVTLRCSSQSGHNTVSWYQQALGQGPQFIFQYYREEENGRGNFPPRFSGLQFPNYSSELNVNALELDDSALYLCASSPGVGGVKEKLFFGSGTQLSVL.

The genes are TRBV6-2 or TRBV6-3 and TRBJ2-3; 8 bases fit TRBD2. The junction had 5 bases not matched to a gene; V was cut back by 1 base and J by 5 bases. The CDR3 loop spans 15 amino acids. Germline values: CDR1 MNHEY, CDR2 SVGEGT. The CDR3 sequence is CASSYYAGGVDTQYF. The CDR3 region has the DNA TGTGCCAGCAGTTACTACGCCGGGGGGGTAGATACGCAGTATTTT.

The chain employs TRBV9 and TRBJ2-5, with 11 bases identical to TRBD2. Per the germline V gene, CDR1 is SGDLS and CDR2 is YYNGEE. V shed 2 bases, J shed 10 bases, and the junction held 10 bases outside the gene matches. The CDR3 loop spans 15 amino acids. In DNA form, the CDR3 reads TGTGCCAGCAGCGTGGGTAGCGGGGGGGCCAGTTGCCAGTACTTC. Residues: CASSVGSGGASCQYF.

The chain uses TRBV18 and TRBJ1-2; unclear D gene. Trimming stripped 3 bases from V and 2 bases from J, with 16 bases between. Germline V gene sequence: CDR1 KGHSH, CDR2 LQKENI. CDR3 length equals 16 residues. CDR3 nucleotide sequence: TGTGCCAGCTCACCCTCCGCGCAGCGCTTCAACTATGGCTACACCTTC. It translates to CASSPSAQRFNYGYTF.

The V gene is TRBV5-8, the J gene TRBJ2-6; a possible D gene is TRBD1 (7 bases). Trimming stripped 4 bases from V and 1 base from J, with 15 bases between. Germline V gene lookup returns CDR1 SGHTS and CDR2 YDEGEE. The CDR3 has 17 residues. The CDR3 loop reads CASSPAGTASGANVLTF. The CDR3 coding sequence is TGTGCCAGCAGCCCCGCGGGGACAGCGTCTGGGGCCAACGTCCTGACTTTC.

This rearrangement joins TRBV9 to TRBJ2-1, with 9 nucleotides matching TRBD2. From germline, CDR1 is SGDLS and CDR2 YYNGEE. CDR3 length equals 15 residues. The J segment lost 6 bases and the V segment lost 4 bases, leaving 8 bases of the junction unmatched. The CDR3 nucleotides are TGTGCCAGCAGCCTGAGCGGGAGGCTCGCCAATGAGCAGTTCTTC. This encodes CASSLSGRLANEQFF.

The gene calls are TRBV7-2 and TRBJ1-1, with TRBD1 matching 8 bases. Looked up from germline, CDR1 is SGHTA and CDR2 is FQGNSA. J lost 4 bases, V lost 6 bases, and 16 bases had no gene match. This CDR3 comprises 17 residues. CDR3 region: CASSSGQGKRGGTEAFF. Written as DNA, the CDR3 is TGTGCCAGCAGTTCCGGACAGGGAAAGAGGGGAGGCACTGAAGCTTTCTTT. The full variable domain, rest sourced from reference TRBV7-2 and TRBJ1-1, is GAGVSQSPSNKVTEKGKDVELRCDPISGHTALYWYRQSLGQGLEFLIYFQGNSAPDKSGLPSDRFSAERTGGSVSTLTIQRTQQEDSAVYLCASSSGQGKRGGTEAFFGQGTRLTVV.

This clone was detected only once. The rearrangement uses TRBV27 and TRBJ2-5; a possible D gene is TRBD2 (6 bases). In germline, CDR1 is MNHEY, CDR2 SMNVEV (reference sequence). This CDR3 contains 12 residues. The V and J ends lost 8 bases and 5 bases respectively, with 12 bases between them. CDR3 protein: CASPGGCETQYF. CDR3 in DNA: TGTGCCAGCCCCGGAGGGTGCGAGACCCAGTACTTC.

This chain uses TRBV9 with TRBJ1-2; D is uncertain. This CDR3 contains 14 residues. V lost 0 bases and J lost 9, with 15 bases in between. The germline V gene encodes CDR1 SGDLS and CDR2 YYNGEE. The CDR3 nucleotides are TGTGCCAGCAGCGTAGCTCCCGCACCAGAAAGCTACACCTTC. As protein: CASSVAPAPESYTF.